These 5 T cell receptor beta chains were sequenced from one sample in a study of shared clonotypes between healthy human individuals. This table comes from immunoSEQ multiplex PCR, and its TCRdb copy is limited to in-frame clones, with some not included. The sample has 1,400,000 or so clones; roughly 98.5% are singletons. The sequenced sample consisted of naive CD4+ T cells sorted from blood. As for subset: CD45RA+ positively selected. The receptor set was obtained from a man aged 30-40 years in good health.

The rearrangement joins TRBV28 to TRBJ2-1, with 11 nucleotides matching TRBD2. Losses at the gene ends were 8 bases for V and 3 bases for J; bases not matched to a gene: 3. Germline-derived CDR1 and CDR2 are MDHEN and SYDVKM. The CDR3 is 14 residues long. CDR3 nucleotides: TGTGCCAGCTTTGGGACTAGCGGCTACAATGAGCAGTTCTTC. Translated: CASFGTSGYNEQFF.

V is TRBV18 and J is TRBJ1-4; D not resolved. The CDR3 length is 16 residues. V lost 0 bases and J 4 bases, leaving 12 bases between the germline ends. The V gene's germline CDR1 is KGHSH and CDR2 LQKENI. The CDR3 nucleotides are TGTGCCAGCTCACCACCGGATAGGACGGGTAATGAAAAACTGTTTTTT. It is translated as CASSPPDRTGNEKLFF.

The CDR3 loop reads CASSLGLWQGPVDGYTF. The CDR3 nucleotides are TGCGCCAGCAGCTTGGGCTTGTGGCAGGGGCCGGTGGATGGCTACACCTTC. This rearrangement joins TRBV5-1 to TRBJ1-2; tentative D call: TRBD1 (6 bases). This CDR3 has 17 amino acids. V lost 0 bases, J lost 6 bases, and 21 bases lay in between. Germline values: CDR1 SGHRS, CDR2 YFSETQ.

The chain has TRBV30 and TRBJ1-1, with no clear D. Germline CDR1 GTSNPN, CDR2 SVGIG (reference sequence). Deletions cut 8 bases from V and 3 bases from J, with 1 base between. This CDR3 spans 8 amino acids. The CDR3: CADTEAFF. The DNA of the CDR3 is TGTGCCGACACTGAAGCTTTCTTT.

This clone was seen only once. V usage is TRBV6-5 and J usage is TRBJ2-1; weak D call: TRBD2 (5 bases). The CDR3 runs to 13 residues. Germline V gene sequence: CDR1 MNHEY, CDR2 SVGAGI. The V and J ends lost 6 bases and 7 bases respectively, with 13 bases between them. The CDR3 DNA is TGTGCCAGCAGCTCCTTCGGGGAAAATGAGCAGTTCTTC. Amino acid sequence: CASSSFGENEQFF.